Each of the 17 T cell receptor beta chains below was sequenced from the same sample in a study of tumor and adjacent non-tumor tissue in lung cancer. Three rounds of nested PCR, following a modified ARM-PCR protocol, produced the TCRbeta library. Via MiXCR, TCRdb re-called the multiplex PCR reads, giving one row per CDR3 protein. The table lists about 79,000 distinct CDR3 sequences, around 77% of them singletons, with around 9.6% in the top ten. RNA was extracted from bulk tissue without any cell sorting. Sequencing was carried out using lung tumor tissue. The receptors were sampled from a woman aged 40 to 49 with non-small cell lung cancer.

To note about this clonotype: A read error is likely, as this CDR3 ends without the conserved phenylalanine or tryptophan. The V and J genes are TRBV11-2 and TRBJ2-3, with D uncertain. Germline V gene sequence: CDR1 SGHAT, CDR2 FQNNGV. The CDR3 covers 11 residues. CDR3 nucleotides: TGTGTGAGCAGCTTATCTGACTGGCAGTATTTA. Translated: CVSSLSDWQYL.

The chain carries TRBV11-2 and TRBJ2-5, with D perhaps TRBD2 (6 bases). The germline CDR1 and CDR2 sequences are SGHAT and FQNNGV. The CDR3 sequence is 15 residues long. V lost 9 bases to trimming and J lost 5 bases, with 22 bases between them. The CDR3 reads CARSRSTSRRETQYF. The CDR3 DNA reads TGTGCCAGGAGCCGGTCCACTAGCAGACGGGAGACCCAGTACTTC.

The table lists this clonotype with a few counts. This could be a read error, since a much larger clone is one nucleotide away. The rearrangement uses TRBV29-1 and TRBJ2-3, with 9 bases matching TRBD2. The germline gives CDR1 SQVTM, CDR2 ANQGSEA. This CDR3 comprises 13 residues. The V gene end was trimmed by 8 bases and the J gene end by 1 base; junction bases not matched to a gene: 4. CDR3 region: CSIGGGGTDTQYF. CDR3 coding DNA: TGCAGCATTGGCGGGGGGGGCACAGATACGCAGTATTTT.

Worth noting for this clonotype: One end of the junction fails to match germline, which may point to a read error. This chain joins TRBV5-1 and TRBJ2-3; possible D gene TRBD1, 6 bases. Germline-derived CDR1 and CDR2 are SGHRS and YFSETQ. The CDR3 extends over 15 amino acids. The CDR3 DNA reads TGCGCCAGTAGCTTACAGGGTGATGGCATAGATACGCAGTATTTT. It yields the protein CASSLQGDGIDTQYF.

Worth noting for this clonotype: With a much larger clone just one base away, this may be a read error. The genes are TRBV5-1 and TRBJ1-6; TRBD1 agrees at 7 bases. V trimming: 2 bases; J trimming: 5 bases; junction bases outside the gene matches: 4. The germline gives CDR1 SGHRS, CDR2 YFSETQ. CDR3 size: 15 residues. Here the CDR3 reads CASSFDTGDNSPLHF. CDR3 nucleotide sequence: TGCGCCAGCAGCTTCGACACAGGGGATAATTCACCCCTCCACTTT.

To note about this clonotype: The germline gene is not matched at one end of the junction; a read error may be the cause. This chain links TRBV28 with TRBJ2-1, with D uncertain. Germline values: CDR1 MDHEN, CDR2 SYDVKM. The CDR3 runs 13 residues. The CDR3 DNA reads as TGTGCCAGCATGGAGAGCTCCTACAGTGAGCGGTTCTTC. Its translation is CASMESSYSERFF.

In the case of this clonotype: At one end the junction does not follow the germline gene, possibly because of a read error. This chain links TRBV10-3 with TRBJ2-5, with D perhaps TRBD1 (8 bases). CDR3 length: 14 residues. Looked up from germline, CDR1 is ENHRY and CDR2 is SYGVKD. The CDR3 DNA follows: TGTGTCATCAGACCGACAGGGGAGGGGGAGAGCCAGTACTTC. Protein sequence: CVIRPTGEGESQYF.

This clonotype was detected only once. The CDR3 here is CASSYQGGDDYTF. DNA for the CDR3: TGTGCCAGCAGTTACCAGGGTGGGGATGACTACACCTTC. The chain links TRBV6-5 to TRBJ1-2; weak D call: TRBD1 (5 bases). The CDR3 runs 13 residues. Trimming stripped 2 bases from V and 10 bases from J, with 14 bases between. Germline V gene lookup returns CDR1 MNHEY and CDR2 SVGAGI.

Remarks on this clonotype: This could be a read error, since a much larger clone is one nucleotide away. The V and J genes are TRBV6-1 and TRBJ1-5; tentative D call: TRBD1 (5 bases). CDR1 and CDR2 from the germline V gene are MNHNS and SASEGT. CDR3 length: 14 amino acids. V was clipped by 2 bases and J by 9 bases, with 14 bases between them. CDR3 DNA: TGTGCCAGCAGTGAACCCGGGACCTCTCGGCCCCAGCATTTT. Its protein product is CASSEPGTSRPQHF.

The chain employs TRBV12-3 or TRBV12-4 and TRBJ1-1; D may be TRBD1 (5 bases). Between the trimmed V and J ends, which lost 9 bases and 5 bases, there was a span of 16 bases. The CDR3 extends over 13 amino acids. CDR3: CASSTSAGTEAFF. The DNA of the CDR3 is TGTGCCAGTAGTACCTCGGCAGGGACTGAAGCTTTCTTT.

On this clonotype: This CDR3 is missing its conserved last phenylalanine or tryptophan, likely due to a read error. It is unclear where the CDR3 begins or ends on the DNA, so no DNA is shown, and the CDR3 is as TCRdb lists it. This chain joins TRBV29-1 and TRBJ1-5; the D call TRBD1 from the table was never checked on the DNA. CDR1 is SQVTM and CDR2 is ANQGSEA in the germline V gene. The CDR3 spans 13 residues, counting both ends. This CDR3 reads CSVGSGGNQPQHL.

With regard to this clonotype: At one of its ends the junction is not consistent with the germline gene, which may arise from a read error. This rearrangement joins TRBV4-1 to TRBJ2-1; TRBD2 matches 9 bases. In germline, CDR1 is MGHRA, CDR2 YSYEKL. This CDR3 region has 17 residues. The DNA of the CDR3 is TGCGCCAGCAGTCAAGATCGGGCTAGCGGGAAGGTAGACGAGCAGTTCTTC. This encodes CASSQDRASGKVDEQFF.

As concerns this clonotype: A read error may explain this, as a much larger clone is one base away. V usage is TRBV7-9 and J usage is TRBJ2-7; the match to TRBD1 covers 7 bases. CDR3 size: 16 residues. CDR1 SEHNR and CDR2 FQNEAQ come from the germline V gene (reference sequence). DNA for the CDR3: TGTACCAGCAGCTTTTTCCCTGGACAGGATCGATACGAGCAGTACTTC. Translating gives CTSSFFPGQDRYEQYF.

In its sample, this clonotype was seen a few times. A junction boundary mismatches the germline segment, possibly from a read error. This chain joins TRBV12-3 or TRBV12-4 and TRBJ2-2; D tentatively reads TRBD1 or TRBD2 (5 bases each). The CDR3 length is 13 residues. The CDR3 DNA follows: TGTGCCAGCAGTAGACAGAGCGCCGGGGAACTGTTTTTT. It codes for CASSRQSAGELFF.

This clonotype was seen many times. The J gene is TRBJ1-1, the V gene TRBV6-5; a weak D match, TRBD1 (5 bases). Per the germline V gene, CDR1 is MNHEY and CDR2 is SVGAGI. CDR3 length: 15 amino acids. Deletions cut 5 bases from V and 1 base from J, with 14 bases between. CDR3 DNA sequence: TGTGCCAGCAGTCGATCGACAAGGGGGAACACTGAAGCTTTCTTT. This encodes CASSRSTRGNTEAFF.

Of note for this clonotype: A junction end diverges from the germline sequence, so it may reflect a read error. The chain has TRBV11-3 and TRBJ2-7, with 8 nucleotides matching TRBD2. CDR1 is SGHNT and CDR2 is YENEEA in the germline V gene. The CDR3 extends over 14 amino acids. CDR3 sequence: CASSPPGGVYVQYF. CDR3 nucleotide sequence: TGTGCCAGCAGCCCCCCGGGGGGGGTATACGTGCAGTACTTC.

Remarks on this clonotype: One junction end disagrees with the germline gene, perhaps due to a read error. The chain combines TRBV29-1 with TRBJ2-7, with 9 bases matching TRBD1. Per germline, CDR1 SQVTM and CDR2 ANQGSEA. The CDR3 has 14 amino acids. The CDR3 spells CSVIQGAGAYERYF. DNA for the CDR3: TGCAGCGTGATACAGGGGGCGGGTGCCTACGAGCGGTACTTC.